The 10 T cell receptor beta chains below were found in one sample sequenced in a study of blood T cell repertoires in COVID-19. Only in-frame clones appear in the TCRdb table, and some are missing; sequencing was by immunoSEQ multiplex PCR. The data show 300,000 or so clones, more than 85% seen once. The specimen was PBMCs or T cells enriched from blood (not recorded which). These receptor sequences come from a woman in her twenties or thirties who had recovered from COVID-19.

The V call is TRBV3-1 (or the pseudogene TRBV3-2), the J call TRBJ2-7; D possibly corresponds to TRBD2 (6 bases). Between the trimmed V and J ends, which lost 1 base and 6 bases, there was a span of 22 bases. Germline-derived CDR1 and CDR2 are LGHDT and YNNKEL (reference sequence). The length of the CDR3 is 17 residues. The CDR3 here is CASSQVWGSAGLGEQYF. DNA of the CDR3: TGTGCCAGCAGCCAAGTTTGGGGGTCGGCGGGGTTGGGCGAGCAGTACTTC.

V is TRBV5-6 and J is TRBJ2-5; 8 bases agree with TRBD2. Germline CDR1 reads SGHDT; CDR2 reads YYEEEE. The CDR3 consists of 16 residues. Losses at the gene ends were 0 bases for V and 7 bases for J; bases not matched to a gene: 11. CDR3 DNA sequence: TGTGCCAGCAGCTTGGTTGCGGGGGGACACCTTGGGACCCAGTACTTC. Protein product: CASSLVAGGHLGTQYF.

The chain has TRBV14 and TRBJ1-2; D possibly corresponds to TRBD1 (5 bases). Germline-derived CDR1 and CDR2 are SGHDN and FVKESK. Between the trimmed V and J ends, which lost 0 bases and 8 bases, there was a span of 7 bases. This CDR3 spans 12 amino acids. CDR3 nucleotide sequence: TGTGCCAGCAGCCAAGACCAGGGCGGCTACACCTTC. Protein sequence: CASSQDQGGYTF. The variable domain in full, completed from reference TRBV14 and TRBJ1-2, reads EAGVTQFPSHSVIEKGQTVTLRCDPISGHDNLYWYRRVMGKEIKFLLHFVKESKQDESGMPNNRFLAERTGGTYSTLKVQPAELEDSGVYFCASSQDQGGYTFGSGTRLTVV.

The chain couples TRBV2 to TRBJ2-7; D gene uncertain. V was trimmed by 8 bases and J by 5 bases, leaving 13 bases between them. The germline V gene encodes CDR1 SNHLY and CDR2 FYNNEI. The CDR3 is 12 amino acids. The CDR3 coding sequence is TGTGCCAGCTATAAGGCACAGCACGAGCAGTACTTC. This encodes CASYKAQHEQYF.

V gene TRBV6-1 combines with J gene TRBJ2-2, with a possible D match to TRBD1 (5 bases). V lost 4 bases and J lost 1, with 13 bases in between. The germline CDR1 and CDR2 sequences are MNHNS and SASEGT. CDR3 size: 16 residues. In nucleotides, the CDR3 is TGTGCCAGCAGTGCTAGGGGATCAGGGAACACCGGGGAGCTGTTTTTT. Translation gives CASSARGSGNTGELFF.

The CDR3 coding sequence is TGTGCCAGCAGCCCACAACGAAACACTGAAGCTTTCTTT. Translated, it gives CASSPQRNTEAFF. The chain employs TRBV6-5 and TRBJ1-1; no clear D. Per germline, CDR1 MNHEY and CDR2 SVGAGI. The CDR3 length is 13 residues. Trimming took 6 bases from V and 2 from J, leaving 10 bases between them.

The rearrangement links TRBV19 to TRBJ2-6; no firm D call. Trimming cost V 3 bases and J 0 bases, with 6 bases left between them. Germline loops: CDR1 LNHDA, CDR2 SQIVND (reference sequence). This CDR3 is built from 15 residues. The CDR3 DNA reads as TGTGCCAGTAGTATTTCCTTCTCTGGGGCCAACGTCCTGACTTTC. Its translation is CASSISFSGANVLTF.

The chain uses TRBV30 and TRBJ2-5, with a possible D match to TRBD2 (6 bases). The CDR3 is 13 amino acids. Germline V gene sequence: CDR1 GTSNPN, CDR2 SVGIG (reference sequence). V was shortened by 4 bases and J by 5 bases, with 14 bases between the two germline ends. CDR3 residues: CAWTRPGRETQYF. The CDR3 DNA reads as TGTGCCTGGACCCGACCGGGGAGGGAGACCCAGTACTTC.

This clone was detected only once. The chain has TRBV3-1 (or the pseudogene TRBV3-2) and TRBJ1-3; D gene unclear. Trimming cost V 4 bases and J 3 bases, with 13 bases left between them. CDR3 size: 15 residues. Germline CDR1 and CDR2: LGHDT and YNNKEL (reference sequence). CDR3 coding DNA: TGTGCCAGCAGCCGAGGGCTCGGTGATGGAAACACCATATATTTT. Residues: CASSRGLGDGNTIYF.

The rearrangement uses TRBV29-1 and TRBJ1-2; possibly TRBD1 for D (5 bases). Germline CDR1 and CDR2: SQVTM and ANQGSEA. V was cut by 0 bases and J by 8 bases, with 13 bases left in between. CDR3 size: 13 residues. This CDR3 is CSVEDEGYRGYTF. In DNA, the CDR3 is TGCAGCGTTGAAGATGAAGGGTACAGGGGCTACACCTTC.